This T cell receptor beta chain was profiled in a study of T cell changes during pregnancy in multiple sclerosis. Profiled with immunoSEQ multiplex PCR; TCRdb holds only in-frame clones, not every one. The table lists some 80,000 clones, 94% of them singletons. This CDR3 has 17 amino acids. Trimming cost V 4 bases and J 4 bases; bases outside gene matches: 9. Looked up from germline, CDR1 is SGDLS and CDR2 is YYNGEE. The sequence came from a female donor with multiple sclerosis, enrolled in a pregnancy study. The chain joins TRBV9 to TRBJ2-1; 12 bases match TRBD2. This sample comprised peripheral blood, obtained in the third trimester of pregnancy. The CDR3 loop reads CASSFARTSGEYNEQFF. DNA for the CDR3: TGTGCCAGCAGCTTCGCCCGGACTAGCGGGGAATACAATGAGCAGTTCTTC.